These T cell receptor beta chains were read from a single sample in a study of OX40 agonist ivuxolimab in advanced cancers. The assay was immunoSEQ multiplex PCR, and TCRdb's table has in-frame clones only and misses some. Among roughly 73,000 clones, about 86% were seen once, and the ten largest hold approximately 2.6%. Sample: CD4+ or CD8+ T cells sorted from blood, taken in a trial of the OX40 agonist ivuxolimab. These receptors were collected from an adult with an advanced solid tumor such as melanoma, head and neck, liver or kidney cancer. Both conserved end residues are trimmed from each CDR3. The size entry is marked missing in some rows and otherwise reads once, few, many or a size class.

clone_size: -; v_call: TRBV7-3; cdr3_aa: ASSPDRELSNQPQH
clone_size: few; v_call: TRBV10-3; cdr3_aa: AISESSLSNQPQH
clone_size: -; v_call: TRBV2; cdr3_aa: ASQTTGLPQETQY
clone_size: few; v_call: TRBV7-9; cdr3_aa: ASSPQGSYGYT
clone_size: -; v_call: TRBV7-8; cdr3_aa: ASSSMATGQATRQY
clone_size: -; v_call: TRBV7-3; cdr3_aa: ASSSGGTGVNTEAF
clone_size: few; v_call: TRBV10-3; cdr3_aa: ATTAVGDSPLH
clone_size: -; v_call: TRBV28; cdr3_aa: ASSLTQETQY
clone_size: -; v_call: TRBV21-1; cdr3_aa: ASSTKQVQETQY
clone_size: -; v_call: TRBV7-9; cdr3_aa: ASSPMGEGEQF
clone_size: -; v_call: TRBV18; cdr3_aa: ASSPGRVSNQPQH
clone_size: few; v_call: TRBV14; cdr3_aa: ASSELAGFSRTDTQY
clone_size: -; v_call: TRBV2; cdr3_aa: ASSPPLQGVRNEQY
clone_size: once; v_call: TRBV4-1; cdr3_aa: ASSPLGGFDTGELF
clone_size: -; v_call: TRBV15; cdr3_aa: ATSRVRDGRGHQPQH
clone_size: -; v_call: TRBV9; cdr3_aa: ASSVYGGNTEAF
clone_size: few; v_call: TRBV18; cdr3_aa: ASSPGPDGYT
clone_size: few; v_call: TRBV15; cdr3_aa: ATRPSGEETQY
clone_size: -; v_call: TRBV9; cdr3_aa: ASSVYHGSLNTQY
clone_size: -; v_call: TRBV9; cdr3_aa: ASSPRDLGGEAF
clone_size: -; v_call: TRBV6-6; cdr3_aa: ASSRTGGTNTEAF
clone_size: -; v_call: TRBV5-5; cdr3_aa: ASSWDTPGTDTQY
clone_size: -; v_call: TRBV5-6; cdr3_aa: ASSLLGQGATDTQY
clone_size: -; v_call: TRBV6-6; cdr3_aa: ASSVGNSGNTIY
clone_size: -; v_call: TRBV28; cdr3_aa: ASSSQGFEQY
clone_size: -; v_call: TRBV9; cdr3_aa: ASSPRTYGYT
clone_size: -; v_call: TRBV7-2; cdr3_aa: ASSLDSRQGAYEQY
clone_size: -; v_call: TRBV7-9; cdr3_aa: ASSFGAGMDIQY
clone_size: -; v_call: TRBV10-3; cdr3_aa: AISDRSGRNNEQF
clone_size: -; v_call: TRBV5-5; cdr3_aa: ASTSLTGSGNTIY
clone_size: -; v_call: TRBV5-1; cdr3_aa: ASSSGQGGETQY
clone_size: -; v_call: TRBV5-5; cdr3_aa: ASSFGRSGGETQY
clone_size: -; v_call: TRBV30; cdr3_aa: AWSRQLYGYT